This TCR beta chain was captured by sequencing in a study of blood T cell repertoires in COVID-19. Clones were read by immunoSEQ multiplex PCR, and TCRdb kept only the in-frame ones, dropping some. The table records around 390,000 clones, around nine tenths of them present only once. The CDR3 totals 14 residues. CDR1 is SGHRS, CDR2 YFSETQ, per germline. V was cut by 2 bases and J by 3 bases, with 12 bases left in between. V usage is TRBV5-1 and J usage is TRBJ2-7; D perhaps matches TRBD1 (5 bases). Sequences were obtained from PBMCs or T cells enriched from blood (not recorded which). This TCR came from a woman aged 45-60 years who had recovered from COVID-19. CDR3 DNA: TGCGCCAGCAGCTTCTTCGGACAACTCTACGAGCAGTACTTC. The encoded protein is CASSFFGQLYEQYF.